Listed here are 14 T cell receptor beta chains from one sample, sequenced in a study of T cell changes during pregnancy in multiple sclerosis. Method: immunoSEQ multiplex PCR; TCRdb's copy keeps in-frame clones and lacks some. The table lists 30,000 to 35,000 clones, 85% to 90% of them singletons, with just over 4.5% in the top ten. Sequencing used CD8+ T cells from peripheral blood mononuclear cells, obtained after pregnancy. The receptors come from a female donor with multiple sclerosis, enrolled in a pregnancy study.

The V gene is TRBV4-1, the J gene TRBJ2-7, with D unclear. CDR3 length: 14 amino acids. The germline CDR1 and CDR2 sequences are MGHRA and YSYEKL. Between the trimmed V and J ends, which lost 0 bases and 1 base, there was a span of 7 bases. The CDR3 nucleotides are TGCGCCAGCAGCCAAGATGGGCAGTCCTACGAGCAGTACTTC. Translated: CASSQDGQSYEQYF.

V gene TRBV10-3 combines with J gene TRBJ2-5, with 7 bases aligning to TRBD1. This CDR3 has 12 residues. V lost 6 bases, J lost 5 bases, and 3 bases stayed unmatched. CDR1 ENHRY and CDR2 SYGVKD come from the germline V gene. For the CDR3, the DNA is TGTGCCATCAGCACAGGGGAGGAGACCCAGTACTTC. This gives the protein CAISTGEETQYF.

This chain uses TRBV15 with TRBJ1-2, with a tentative D call TRBD1 (5 bases). The CDR3 is made up of 15 amino acids. Trimming removed 6 bases at V and 4 bases at J, with 18 bases between. Germline lookup yields CDR1 LNHNV and CDR2 YYDKDF (reference sequence). CDR3: CATRGKGTEFYGYTF. CDR3 nucleotides: TGTGCCACCAGAGGAAAGGGGACTGAATTCTATGGCTACACCTTC.

The rearrangement links TRBV10-2 to TRBJ1-2, with a tentative D call TRBD1 (5 bases). The germline V gene encodes CDR1 WSHSY and CDR2 SAAADI. The germline V and J ends were trimmed by 3 bases and 5 bases, with 10 bases remaining between them. The CDR3 spans 13 residues. CDR3 coding DNA: TGCGCCAGCAGTGACGGGGGGGGGTATGGCTACACCTTC. It translates to CASSDGGGYGYTF.

V is TRBV21-1 and J is TRBJ1-4. TRBV21-1 is designated a pseudogene. This CDR3 comprises 18 residues. CDR3 bases: TGTGCCAGCAGCAAAACCCGGATAGGTCCAGCGGTGTGGGAAAAACTGTTTTTT. Translating gives CASSKTRIGPAVWEKLFF.

The CDR3 loop is CASSLAGREQFF. CDR3 nucleotide sequence: TGTGCCAGCAGCTTAGCGGGCCGGGAGCAGTTCTTC. V and J are TRBV7-3 and TRBJ2-1, with D perhaps TRBD2 (5 bases). CDR3 length equals 12 residues. The ends were cut back, 2 bases at V and 10 bases at J, with 9 bases in the middle. Germline V gives CDR1 SGHTA, CDR2 FQGTGA.

The DNA for the CDR3 is TGCGCCAGCAGCTTGTTGAGGAATGAGCAGTTCTTC. It specifies CASSLLRNEQFF. The chain employs TRBV5-1 and TRBJ2-1, with D unclear. The V end lost 1 base, the J end lost 7 bases, and 6 bases lay between the germline ends. The CDR3 has 12 residues. Germline V CDR1 and CDR2: SGHRS, YFSETQ.

This chain connects TRBV19 to TRBJ2-1; D is undetermined. CDR1 and CDR2 from the germline V gene are LNHDA and SQIVND (reference sequence). V shed 3 bases and J shed 0 bases, with 9 bases lying between them. CDR3 length: 15 residues. Here the CDR3 reads CASSIDTGSYNEQFF. The CDR3 region has the DNA TGTGCCAGTAGTATCGACACTGGCTCCTACAATGAGCAGTTCTTC. Variable domain in full (rest from reference TRBV19 and TRBJ2-1): DGGITQSPKYLFRKEGQNVTLSCEQNLNHDAMYWYRQDPGQGLRLIYYSQIVNDFQKGDIAEGYSVSREKKESFPLTVTSAQKNPTAFYLCASSIDTGSYNEQFFGPGTRLTVL.

The gene calls are TRBV7-6 and TRBJ2-3; a weak D match, TRBD1 (6 bases). Germline V gene sequence: CDR1 SGHVS, CDR2 FNYEAQ. The ends were cut back, 4 bases at V and 7 bases at J, with 15 bases in the middle. The CDR3 sequence is 14 residues long. CDR3 nucleotides: TGTGCCAGCAGCTCCCCTTGGGACACGTATACGCAGTATTTT. As protein: CASSSPWDTYTQYF.

The chain links TRBV29-1 to TRBJ1-1, with D unclear. V lost 0 bases, J lost 1 base, and 6 bases lay in between. CDR3 size: 13 residues. Germline CDR1 and CDR2: SQVTM and ANQGSEA. CDR3 region: CSVEETGNTEAFF. The CDR3 DNA reads TGCAGCGTTGAAGAAACGGGGAACACTGAAGCTTTCTTT. Drawing the rest from reference TRBV29-1 and TRBJ1-1, the complete variable domain is SAVISQKPSRDICQRGTSLTIQCQVDSQVTMMFWYRQQPGQSLTLIATANQGSEATYESGFVIDKFPISRPNLTFSTLTVSNMSPEDSSIYLCSVEETGNTEAFFGQGTRLTVV.

The chain recombines TRBV19 with TRBJ1-1, with D maybe TRBD1 (6 bases). V was shortened by 3 bases and J by 2 bases, with 10 bases between the two germline ends. CDR1 and CDR2 from the germline V gene are LNHDA and SQIVND (reference sequence). The CDR3 is made up of 14 amino acids. DNA of the CDR3: TGTGCCAGTAGTATTGGACAGATAAACACTGAAGCTTTCTTT. Its translation is CASSIGQINTEAFF.

This chain uses TRBV5-6 with TRBJ2-3; the match to TRBD2 covers 14 bases. With V trimmed by 5 bases and J by 9 bases, 11 bases remained unmatched. Germline CDR1 and CDR2: SGHDT and YYEEEE. The CDR3 loop spans 16 amino acids. The CDR3, as DNA: TGTGCCAGCAGATTCGGACTAGCGGGGGGTATAGAGACGCAGTATTTT. This codes for CASRFGLAGGIETQYF.

The chain links TRBV13 to TRBJ1-5; D may be TRBD1 (5 bases). The CDR3 spans 16 residues. Germline CDR1 PRHDT, CDR2 FYEKMQ (reference sequence). The V end lost 0 bases, the J end lost 5 bases, and 14 bases lay between the germline ends. CDR3 bases: TGTGCCAGCAGCTTAGGTTCCGGAGGGACCTATCAGCCCCAGCATTTT. Amino acid sequence: CASSLGSGGTYQPQHF.

The CDR3 nucleotides are TGTGCCAGCACCGGGTCTTCCTCTGGAAACACCATATATTTT. Protein product: CASTGSSSGNTIYF. The chain is built from TRBV5-4 and TRBJ1-3; D gene ambiguous. The V end was cut by 6 bases, the J end by 0 bases, with 10 bases between. Germline CDR1 reads SGHNT; CDR2 reads YYREEE (reference sequence). The CDR3 is made up of 14 amino acids.